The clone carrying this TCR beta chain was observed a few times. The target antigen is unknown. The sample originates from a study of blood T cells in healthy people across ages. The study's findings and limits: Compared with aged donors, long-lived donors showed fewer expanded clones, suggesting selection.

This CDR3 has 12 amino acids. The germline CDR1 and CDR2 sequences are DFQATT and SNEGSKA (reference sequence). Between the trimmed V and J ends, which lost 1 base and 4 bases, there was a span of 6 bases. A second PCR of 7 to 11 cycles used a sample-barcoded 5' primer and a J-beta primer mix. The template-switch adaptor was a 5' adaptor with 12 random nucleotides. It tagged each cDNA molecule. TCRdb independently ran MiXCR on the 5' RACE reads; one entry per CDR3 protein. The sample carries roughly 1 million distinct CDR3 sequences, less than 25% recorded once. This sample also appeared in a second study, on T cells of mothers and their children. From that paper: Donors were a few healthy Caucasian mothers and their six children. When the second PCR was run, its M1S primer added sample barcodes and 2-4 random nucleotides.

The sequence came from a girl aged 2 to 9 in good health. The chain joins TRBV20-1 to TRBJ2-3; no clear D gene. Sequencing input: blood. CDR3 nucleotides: TGCAGTGCTAGAGTTGGATCAGATACGCAGTATTTT. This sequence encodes CSARVGSDTQYF.